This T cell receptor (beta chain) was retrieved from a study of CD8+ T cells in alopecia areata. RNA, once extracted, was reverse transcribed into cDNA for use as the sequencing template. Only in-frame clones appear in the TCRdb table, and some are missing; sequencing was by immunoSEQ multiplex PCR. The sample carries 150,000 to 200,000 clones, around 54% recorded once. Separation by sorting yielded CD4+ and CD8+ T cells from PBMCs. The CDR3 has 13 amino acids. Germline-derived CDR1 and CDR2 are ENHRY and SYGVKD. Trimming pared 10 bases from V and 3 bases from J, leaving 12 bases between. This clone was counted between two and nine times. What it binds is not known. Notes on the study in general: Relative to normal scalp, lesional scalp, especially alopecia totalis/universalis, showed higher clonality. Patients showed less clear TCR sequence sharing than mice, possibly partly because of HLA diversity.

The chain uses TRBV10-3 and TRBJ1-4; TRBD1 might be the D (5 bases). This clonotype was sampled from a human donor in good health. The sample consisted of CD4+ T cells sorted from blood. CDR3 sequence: CATTGLPNEKLFF. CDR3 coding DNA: TGTGCCACAACGGGGCTGCCTAATGAAAAACTGTTTTTT.